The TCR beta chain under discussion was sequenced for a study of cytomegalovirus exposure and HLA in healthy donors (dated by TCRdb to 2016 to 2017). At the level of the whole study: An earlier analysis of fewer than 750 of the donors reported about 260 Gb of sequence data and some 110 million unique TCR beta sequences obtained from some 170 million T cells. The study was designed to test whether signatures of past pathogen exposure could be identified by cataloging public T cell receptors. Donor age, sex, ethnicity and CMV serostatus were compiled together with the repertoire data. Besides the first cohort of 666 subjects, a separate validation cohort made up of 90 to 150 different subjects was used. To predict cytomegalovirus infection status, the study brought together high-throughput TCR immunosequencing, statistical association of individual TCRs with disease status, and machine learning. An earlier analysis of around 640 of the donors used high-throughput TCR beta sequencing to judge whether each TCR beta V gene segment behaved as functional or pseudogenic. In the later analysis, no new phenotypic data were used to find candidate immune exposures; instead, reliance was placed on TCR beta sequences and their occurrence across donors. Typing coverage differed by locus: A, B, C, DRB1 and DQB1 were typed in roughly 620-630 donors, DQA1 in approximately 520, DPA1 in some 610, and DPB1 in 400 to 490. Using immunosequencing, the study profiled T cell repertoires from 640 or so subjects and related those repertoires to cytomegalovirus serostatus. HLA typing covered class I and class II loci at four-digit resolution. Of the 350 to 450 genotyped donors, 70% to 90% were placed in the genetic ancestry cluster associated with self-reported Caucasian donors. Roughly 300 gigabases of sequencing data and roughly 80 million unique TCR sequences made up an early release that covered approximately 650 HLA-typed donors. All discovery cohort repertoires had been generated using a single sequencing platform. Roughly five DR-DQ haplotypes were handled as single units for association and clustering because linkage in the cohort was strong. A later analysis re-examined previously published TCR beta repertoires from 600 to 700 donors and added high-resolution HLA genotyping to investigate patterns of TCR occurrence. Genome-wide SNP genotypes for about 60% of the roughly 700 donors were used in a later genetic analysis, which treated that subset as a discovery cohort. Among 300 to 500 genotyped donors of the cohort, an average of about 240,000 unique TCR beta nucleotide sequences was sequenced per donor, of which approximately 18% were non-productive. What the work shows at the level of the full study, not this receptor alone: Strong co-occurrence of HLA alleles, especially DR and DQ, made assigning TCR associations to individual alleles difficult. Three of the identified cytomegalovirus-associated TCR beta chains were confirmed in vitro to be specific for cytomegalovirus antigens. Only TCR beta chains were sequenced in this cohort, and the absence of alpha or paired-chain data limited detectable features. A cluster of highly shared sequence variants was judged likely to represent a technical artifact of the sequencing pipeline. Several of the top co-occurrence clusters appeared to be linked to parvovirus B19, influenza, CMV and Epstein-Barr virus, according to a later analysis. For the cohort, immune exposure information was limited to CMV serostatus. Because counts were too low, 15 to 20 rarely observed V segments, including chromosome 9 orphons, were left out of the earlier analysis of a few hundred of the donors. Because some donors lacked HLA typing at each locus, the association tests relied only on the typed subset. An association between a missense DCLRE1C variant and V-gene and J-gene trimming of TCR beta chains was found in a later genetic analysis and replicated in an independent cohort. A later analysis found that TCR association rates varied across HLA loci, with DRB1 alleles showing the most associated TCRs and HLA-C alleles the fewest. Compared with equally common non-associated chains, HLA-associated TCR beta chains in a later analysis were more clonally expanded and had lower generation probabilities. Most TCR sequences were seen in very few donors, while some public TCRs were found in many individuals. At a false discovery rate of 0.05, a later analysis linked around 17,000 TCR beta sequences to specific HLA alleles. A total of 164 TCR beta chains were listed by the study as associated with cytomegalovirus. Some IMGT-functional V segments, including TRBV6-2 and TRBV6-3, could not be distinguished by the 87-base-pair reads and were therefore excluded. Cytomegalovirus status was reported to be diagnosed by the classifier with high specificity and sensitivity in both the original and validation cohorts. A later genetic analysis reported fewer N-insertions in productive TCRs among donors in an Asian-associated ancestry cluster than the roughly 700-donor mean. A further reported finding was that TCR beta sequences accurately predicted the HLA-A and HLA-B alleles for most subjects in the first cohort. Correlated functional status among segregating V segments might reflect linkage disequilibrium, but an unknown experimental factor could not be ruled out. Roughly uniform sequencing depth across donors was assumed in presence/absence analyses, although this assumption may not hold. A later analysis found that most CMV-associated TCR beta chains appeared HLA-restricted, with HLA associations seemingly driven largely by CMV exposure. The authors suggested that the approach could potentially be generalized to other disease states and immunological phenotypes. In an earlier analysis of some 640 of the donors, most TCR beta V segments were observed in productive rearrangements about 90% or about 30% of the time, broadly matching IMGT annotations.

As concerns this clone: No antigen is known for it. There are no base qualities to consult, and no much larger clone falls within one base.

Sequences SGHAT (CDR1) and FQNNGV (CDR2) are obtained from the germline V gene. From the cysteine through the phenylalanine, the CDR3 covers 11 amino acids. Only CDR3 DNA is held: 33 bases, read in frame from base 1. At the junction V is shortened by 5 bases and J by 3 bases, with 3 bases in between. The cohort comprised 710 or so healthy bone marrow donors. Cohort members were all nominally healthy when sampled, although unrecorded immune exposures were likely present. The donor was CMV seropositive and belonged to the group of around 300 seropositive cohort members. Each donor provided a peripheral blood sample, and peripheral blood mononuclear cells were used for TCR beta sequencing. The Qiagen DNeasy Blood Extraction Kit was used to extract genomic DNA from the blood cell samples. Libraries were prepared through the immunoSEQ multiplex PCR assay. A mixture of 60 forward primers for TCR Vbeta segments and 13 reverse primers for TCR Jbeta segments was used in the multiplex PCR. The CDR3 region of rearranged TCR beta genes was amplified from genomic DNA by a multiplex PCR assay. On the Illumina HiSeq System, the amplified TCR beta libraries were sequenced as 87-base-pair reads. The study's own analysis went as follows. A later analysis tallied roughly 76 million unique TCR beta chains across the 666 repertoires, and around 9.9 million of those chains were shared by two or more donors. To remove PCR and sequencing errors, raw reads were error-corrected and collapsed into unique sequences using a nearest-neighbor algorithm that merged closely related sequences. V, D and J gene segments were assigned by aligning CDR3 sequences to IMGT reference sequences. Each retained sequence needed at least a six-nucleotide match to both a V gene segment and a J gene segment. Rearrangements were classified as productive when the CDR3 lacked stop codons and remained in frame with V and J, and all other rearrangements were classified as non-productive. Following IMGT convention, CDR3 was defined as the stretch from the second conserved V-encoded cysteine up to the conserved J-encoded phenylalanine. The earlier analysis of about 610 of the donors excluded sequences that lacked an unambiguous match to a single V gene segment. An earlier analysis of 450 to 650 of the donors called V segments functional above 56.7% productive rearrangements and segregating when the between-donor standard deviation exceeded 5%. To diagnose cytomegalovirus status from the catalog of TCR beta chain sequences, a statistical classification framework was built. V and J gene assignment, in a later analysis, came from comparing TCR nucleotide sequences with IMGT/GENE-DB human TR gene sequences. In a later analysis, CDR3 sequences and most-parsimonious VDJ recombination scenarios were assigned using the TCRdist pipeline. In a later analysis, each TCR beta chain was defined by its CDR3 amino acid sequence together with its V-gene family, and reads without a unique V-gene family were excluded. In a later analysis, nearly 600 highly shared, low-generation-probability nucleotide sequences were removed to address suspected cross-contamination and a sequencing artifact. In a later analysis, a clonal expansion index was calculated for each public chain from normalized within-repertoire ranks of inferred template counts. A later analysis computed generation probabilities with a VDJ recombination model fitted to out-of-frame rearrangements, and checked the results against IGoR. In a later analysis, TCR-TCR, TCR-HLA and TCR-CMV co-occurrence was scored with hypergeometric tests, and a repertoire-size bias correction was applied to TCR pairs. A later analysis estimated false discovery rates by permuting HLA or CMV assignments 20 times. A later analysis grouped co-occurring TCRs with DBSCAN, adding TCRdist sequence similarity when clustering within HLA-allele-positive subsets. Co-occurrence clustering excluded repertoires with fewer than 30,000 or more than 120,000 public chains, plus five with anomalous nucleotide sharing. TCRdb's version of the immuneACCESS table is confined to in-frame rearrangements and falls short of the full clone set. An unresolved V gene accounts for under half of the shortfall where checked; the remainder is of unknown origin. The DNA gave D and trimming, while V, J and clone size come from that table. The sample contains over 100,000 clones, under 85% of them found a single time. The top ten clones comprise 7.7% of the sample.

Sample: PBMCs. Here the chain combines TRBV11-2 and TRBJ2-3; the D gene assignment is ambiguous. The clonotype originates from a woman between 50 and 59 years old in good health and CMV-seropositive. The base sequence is TGTGCCAGCAGCCAAACAGATACGCAGTATTTT. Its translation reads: CASSQTDTQYF.